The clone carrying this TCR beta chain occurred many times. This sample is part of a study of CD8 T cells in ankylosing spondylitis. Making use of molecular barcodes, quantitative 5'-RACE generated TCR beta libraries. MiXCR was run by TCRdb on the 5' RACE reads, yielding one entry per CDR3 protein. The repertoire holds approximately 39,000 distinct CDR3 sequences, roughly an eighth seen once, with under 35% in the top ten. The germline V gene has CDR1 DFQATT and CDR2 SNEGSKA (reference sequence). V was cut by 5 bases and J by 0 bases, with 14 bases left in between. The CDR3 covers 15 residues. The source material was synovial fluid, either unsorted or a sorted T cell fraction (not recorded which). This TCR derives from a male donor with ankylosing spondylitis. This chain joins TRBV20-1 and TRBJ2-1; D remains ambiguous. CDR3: CSALLKQSSYNEQFF. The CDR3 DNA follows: TGCAGTGCTCTCTTAAAGCAGAGCTCCTACAATGAGCAGTTCTTC.